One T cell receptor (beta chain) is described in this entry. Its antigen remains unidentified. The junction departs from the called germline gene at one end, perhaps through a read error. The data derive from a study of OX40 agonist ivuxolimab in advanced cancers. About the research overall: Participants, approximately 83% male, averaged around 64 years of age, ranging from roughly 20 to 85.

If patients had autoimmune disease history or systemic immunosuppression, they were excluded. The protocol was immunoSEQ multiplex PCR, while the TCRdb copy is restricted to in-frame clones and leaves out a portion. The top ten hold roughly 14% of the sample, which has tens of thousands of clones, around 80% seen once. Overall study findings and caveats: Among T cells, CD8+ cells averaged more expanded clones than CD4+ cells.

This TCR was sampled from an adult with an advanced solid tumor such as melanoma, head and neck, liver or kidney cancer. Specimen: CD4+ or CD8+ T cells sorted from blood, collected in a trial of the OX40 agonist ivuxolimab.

The CDR3 sequence: CASSKDRAELLRF. The DNA for the CDR3 is TGTGCCAGCAGTAAGGACAGGGCTGAACTTCTGAGATTC. The V call is TRBV5-6, the J call TRBJ2-7; 8 bases align to TRBD1. CDR3 length: 13 residues. Germline V CDR1 and CDR2: SGHDT, YYEEEE.